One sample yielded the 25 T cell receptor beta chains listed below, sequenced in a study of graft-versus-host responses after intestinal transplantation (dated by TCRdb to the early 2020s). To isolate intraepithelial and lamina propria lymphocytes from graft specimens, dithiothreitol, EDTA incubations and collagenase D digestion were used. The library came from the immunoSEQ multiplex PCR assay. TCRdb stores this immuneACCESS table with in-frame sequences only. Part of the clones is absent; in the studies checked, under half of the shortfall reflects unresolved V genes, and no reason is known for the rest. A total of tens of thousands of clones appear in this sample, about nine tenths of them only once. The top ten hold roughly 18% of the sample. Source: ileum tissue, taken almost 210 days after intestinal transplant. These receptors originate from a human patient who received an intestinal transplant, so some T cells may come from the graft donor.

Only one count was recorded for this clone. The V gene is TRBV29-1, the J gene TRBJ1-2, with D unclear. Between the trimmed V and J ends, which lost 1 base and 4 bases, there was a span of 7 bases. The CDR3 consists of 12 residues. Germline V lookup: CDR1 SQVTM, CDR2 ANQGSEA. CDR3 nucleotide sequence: TGCAGCGTTGAAGTAGGGCCCTATGGCTACACCTTC. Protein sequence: CSVEVGPYGYTF.

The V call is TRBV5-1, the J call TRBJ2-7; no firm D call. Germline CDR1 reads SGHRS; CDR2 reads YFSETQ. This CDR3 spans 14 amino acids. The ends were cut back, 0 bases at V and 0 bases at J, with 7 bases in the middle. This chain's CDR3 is CASSLEAGSYEQYF. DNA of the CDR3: TGCGCCAGCAGCTTGGAGGCAGGCTCCTACGAGCAGTACTTC.

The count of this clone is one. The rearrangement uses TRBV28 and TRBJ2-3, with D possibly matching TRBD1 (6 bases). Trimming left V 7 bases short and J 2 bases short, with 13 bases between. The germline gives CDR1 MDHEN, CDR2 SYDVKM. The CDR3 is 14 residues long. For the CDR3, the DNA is TGTGCCAGCACCGAGACAGGCTACACAGATACGCAGTATTTT. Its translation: CASTETGYTDTQYF.

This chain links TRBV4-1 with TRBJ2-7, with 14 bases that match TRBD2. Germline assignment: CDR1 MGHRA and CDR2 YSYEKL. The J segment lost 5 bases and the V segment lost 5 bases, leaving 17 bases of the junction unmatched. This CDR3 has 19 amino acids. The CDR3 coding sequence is TGCGCCAGCAGCTCAGGGGGACTAGCGGGAGCATTACGGCGGGACGAGCAGTACTTC. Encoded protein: CASSSGGLAGALRRDEQYF.

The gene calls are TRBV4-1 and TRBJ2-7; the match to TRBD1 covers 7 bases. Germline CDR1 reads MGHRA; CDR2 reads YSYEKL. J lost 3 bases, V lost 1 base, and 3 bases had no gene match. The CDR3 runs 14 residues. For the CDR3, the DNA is TGCGCCAGCAGCCAAGTAGACAGGGACTACGAGCAGTACTTC. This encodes CASSQVDRDYEQYF.

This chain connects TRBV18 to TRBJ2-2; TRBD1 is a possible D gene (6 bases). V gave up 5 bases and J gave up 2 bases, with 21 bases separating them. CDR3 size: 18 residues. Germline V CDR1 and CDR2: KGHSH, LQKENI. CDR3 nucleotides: TGTGCCAGCTCATTCCGACAGGACCTCCACTTTAACACCGGGGAGCTGTTTTTT. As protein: CASSFRQDLHFNTGELFF.

The CDR3 DNA reads TGTGCCACCAGCAGAGATCTCGTTAGCGGCAATCAGCCCCAGCATTTT. As protein: CATSRDLVSGNQPQHF. This chain joins TRBV15 and TRBJ1-5; D is unclear. Trimming removed 0 bases from V and 2 bases from J, with 11 bases in between. The CDR3 totals 16 residues. Germline loops: CDR1 LNHNV, CDR2 YYDKDF (reference sequence).

The CDR3 protein is CASSDWTIAIQPQHF. CDR3 coding DNA: TGTGCCAGCAGTGATTGGACAATTGCTATTCAGCCCCAGCATTTT. The rearrangement joins TRBV2 to TRBJ1-5, with D possibly matching TRBD1 (5 bases). V lost 3 bases, J lost 6 bases, and 15 bases lay in between. There are 15 residues in the CDR3. Germline-derived CDR1 and CDR2 are SNHLY and FYNNEI.

CDR3 bases: TGTGCCAGCAGCTTATCGGGGACTATCCAGTACTTC. This gives the protein CASSLSGTIQYF. This sequence joins TRBV11-2 and TRBJ2-5; 7 bases align to TRBD2. There are 12 residues in the CDR3. With 2 bases clipped from V and 10 bases from J, the junction kept 4 bases outside the gene matches. Germline V gene data show CDR1 as SGHAT and CDR2 as FQNNGV.

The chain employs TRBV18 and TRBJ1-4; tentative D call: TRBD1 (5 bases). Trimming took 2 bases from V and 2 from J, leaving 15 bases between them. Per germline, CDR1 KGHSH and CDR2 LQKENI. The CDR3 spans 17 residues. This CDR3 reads CASSPTKYEGTNEKLFF. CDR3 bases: TGTGCCAGCTCACCAACGAAATACGAGGGGACTAATGAAAAACTGTTTTTT.

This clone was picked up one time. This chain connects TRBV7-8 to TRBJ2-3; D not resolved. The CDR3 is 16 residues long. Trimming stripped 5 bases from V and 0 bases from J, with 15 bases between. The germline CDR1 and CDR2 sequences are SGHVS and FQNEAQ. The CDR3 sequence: CASSPQARRSTDTQYF. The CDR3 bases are TGTGCCAGCAGCCCCCAGGCTAGACGGAGCACAGATACGCAGTATTTT.

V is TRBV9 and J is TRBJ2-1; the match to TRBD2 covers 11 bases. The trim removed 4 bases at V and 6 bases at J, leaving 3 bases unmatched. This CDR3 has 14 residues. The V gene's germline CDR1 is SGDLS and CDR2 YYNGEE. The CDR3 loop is CASSTSGSGNEQFF. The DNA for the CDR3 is TGTGCCAGCAGCACTAGCGGGAGTGGCAATGAGCAGTTCTTC.

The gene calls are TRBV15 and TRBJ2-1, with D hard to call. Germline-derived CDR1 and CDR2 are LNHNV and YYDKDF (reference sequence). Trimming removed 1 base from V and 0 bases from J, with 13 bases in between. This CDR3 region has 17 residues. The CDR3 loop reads CATSRAHPLSSYNEQFF. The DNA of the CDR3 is TGTGCCACCAGCAGAGCTCACCCGTTGAGCTCCTACAATGAGCAGTTCTTC.

CDR3 amino acids: CSASFETQYF. The DNA for the CDR3 is TGCAGTGCTAGTTTTGAGACCCAGTACTTC. The chain couples TRBV20-1 to TRBJ2-5; D is undetermined. Trimming took 3 bases from V and 5 from J, leaving 4 bases between them. The germline CDR1 and CDR2 sequences are DFQATT and SNEGSKA (reference sequence). CDR3 length equals 10 residues.

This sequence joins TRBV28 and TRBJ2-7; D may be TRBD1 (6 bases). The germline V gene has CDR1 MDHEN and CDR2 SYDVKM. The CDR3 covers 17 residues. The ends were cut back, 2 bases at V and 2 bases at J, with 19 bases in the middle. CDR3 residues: CASSLIGGQPKPYEQYF. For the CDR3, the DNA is TGTGCCAGCAGTTTAATCGGTGGACAGCCCAAACCCTACGAGCAGTACTTC.

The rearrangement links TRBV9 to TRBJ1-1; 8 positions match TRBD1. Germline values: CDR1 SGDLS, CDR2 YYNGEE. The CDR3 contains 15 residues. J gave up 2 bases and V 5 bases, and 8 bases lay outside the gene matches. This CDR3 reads CASSFQDRENTEAFF. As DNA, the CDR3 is TGTGCCAGCAGTTTCCAGGACAGGGAAAACACTGAAGCTTTCTTT.

The CDR3 DNA reads TGCGCCAGCAGCTTGGCGCAGGCGGGCGGGGAGCTGTTTTTT. Translated, it gives CASSLAQAGGELFF. The rearrangement joins TRBV5-1 to TRBJ2-2, with D tentatively TRBD2 (5 bases). The V and J ends lost 0 bases and 7 bases respectively, with 10 bases between them. The CDR3 extends over 14 amino acids. Germline V gene data show CDR1 as SGHRS and CDR2 as YFSETQ.

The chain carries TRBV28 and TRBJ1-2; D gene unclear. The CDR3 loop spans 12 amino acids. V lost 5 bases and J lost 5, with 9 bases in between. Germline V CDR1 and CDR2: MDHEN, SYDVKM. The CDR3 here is CASSDSGYGYTF. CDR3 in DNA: TGTGCCAGCAGTGACTCTGGGTATGGCTACACCTTC.

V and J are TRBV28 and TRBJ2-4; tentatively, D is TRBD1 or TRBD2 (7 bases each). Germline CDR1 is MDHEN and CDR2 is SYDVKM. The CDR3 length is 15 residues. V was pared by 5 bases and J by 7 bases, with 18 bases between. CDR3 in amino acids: CASSPHPQGGNIQYF. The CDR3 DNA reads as TGTGCCAGCAGTCCACACCCCCAGGGGGGGAACATTCAGTACTTC. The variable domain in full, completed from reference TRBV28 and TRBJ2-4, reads DVKVTQSSRYLVKRTGEKVFLECVQDMDHENMFWYRQDPGLGLRLIYFSYDVKMKEKGDIPEGYSVSREKKERFSLILESASTNQTSMYLCASSPHPQGGNIQYFGAGTRLSVL.

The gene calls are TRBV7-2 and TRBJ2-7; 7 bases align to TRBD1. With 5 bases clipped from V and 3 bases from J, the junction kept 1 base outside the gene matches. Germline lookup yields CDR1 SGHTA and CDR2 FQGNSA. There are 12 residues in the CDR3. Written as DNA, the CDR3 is TGTGCCAGCAGCACAGGGGTCTACGAGCAGTACTTC. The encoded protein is CASSTGVYEQYF.

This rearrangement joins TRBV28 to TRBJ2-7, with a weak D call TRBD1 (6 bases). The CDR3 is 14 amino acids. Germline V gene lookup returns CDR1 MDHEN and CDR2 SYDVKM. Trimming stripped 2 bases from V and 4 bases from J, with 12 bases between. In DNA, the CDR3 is TGTGCCAGCAGTTTAACAGGGAAATTATACGAGCAGTACTTC. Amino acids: CASSLTGKLYEQYF.

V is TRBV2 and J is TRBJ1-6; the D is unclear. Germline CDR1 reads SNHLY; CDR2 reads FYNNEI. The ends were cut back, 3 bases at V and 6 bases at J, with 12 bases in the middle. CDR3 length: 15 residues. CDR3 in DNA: TGTGCCAGCAGTGAGGAAGGGCTTAGTAATTCACCCCTCCACTTT. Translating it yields CASSEEGLSNSPLHF.

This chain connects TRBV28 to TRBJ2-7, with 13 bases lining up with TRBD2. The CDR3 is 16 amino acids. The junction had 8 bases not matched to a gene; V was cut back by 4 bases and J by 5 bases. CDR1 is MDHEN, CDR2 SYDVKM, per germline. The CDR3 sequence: CASSWGLAGRSDEQYF. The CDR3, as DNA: TGTGCCAGCAGTTGGGGACTAGCGGGAAGGTCGGACGAGCAGTACTTC.

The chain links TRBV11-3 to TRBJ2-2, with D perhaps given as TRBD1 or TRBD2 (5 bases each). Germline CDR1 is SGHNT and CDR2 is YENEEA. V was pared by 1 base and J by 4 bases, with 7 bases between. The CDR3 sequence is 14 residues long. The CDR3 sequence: CASSLGGRTGELFF. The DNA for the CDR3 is TGTGCCAGCAGCTTAGGGGGACGCACCGGGGAGCTGTTTTTT.

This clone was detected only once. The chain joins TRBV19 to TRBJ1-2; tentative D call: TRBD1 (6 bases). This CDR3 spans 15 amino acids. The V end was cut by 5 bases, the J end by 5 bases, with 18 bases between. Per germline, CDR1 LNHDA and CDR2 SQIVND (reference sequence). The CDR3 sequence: CASSRIQPGEYGYTF. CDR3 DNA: TGTGCCAGTAGTCGAATACAGCCAGGGGAATATGGCTACACCTTC.